This T cell receptor (beta chain) was retrieved from a study of tumor-infiltrating lymphocytes in oesophageal squamous cell carcinoma. TCRdb reprocessed the PCR reads via MiXCR and lists one record per CDR3 protein. The table has under 20,000 distinct CDR3 sequences, about 50% seen once. This clonotype was seen many times. With a much larger clone just one base away, this may be a read error. This CDR3 is built from 16 residues. Germline CDR1 SEHNR, CDR2 FQNEAQ (reference sequence). With 1 base removed from V and 11 bases from J, the gap between germline ends came to 23 bases. The clonotype comes from a male donor with esophageal squamous cell carcinoma. This sequence joins TRBV7-9 and TRBJ2-5; no clear D gene. The sample comprised esophageal tumor tissue. The CDR3 DNA follows: TGTGCCAGCAGCTTAGGTATCGCGTTGGGCTACAATGAGCAGTACTTC. Protein sequence: CASSLGIALGYNEQYF.